The 29 T cell receptor beta chains presented below share a single source sample, sequenced in a study of regulatory and conventional T cells in RAG deficiency. Blood CD4+ CD25-low CD127-high conventional T cells supplied the genomic DNA template. Repertoires were generated with immunoSEQ multiplex PCR, while TCRdb's copy carries only in-frame clones and drops some. The sample lists 20,000 to 25,000 clones, around 95% occurring once. This sample also belongs to another study, concerning regulatory T cells. Per that study: The primer mix had 52 TRBV and 13 TRBJ primers.

Source material: CD25- CD4+ T cells sorted from blood. The receptors were sampled from a human donor in good health.

The gene calls are TRBV7-2 and TRBJ2-1; D might be TRBD2 (6 bases). The V gene lost 5 bases and the J gene lost 2 bases, with 13 bases spanning the gap. CDR1 is SGHTA and CDR2 is FQGNSA in the germline V gene. This CDR3 is 15 amino acids long. CDR3 loop: CASSAGLSPYNEQFF. DNA for the CDR3: TGTGCCAGCAGCGCGGGACTCTCGCCCTACAATGAGCAGTTCTTC. The complete variable domain, with remaining parts taken from reference TRBV7-2 and TRBJ2-1, reads GAGVSQSPSNKVTEKGKDVELRCDPISGHTALYWYRQSLGQGLEFLIYFQGNSAPDKSGLPSDRFSAERTGGSVSTLTIQRTQQEDSAVYLCASSAGLSPYNEQFFGPGTRLTVL.

The chain has TRBV2 and TRBJ2-2; a possible D gene is TRBD2 (6 bases). Germline V gene data show CDR1 as SNHLY and CDR2 as FYNNEI. The CDR3 runs to 16 residues. The V end lost 2 bases, the J end lost 5 bases, and 15 bases lay between the germline ends. CDR3 sequence reads: CASSENGGAGTGELFF. In DNA form, the CDR3 reads TGTGCCAGCAGTGAAAATGGTGGCGCGGGGACCGGGGAGCTGTTTTTT.

This chain links TRBV5-1 with TRBJ1-6, with 11 bases fitting TRBD1. The CDR3 sequence is 15 residues long. The germline CDR1 and CDR2 sequences are SGHRS and YFSETQ. Trimming took 0 bases from V and 9 from J; bases not matched to a gene: 2. CDR3: CASSLEGQGGSPLHF. CDR3 DNA: TGCGCCAGCAGCTTGGAGGGACAGGGGGGTTCACCCCTCCACTTT.

The CDR3 loop reads CASSKRGGKQETQYF. The CDR3 region has the DNA TGTGCCAGCAGCAAACGGGGGGGGAAGCAAGAGACCCAGTACTTC. The chain has TRBV5-4 and TRBJ2-5, with 8 bases fitting TRBD2. With V trimmed by 4 bases and J by 2 bases, 7 bases remained unmatched. The CDR3 is 15 amino acids. The V gene's germline CDR1 is SGHNT and CDR2 YYREEE (reference sequence).

The CDR3 region has the DNA TGTGCCTGGAGTATAACTAGGACAGGATTTAATGAAAAACTGTTTTTT. It translates to CAWSITRTGFNEKLFF. The chain employs TRBV30 and TRBJ1-4, with 7 bases identical to TRBD1. CDR1 is GTSNPN and CDR2 is SVGIG in the germline V gene (reference sequence). The CDR3 has 16 amino acids. With 2 bases clipped from V and 4 bases from J, the junction kept 10 bases outside the gene matches.

The CDR3 bases are TGTGCCAGCAGCGTAGGCCCTAGCGGGGGGCCTCCCTACAATGAGCAGTTCTTC. It is translated as CASSVGPSGGPPYNEQFF. This chain uses TRBV9 with TRBJ2-1; 11 bases are a match to TRBD2. Germline V lookup: CDR1 SGDLS, CDR2 YYNGEE. After removal of 0 bases from V and 2 bases from J, the junction contained 7 bases not matched to a gene. The CDR3 consists of 18 residues.

The V gene is TRBV5-6, the J gene TRBJ2-2; a weak D match, TRBD1 (6 bases). Germline lookup yields CDR1 SGHDT and CDR2 YYEEEE. The CDR3 is 17 amino acids. V was pared by 2 bases and J by 3 bases, with 17 bases between. CDR3 residues: CASSFRRQETYTGELFF. The CDR3 region has the DNA TGTGCCAGCAGCTTCCGTAGACAGGAAACCTACACCGGGGAGCTGTTTTTT.

Here the CDR3 reads CASSHTLRTGNEKLFF. CDR3 DNA: TGTGCCAGCAGCCACACGTTACGGACGGGGAATGAAAAACTGTTTTTT. The chain links TRBV7-9 to TRBJ1-4; D call uncertain. V shed 5 bases and J shed 5 bases, with 18 bases lying between them. Germline loops: CDR1 SEHNR, CDR2 FQNEAQ (reference sequence). The CDR3 has 16 amino acids.

This rearrangement joins TRBV5-1 to TRBJ1-4, with a weak D call TRBD1 (5 bases). The germline V gene encodes CDR1 SGHRS and CDR2 YFSETQ. V shed 2 bases and J shed 0 bases, with 11 bases lying between them. This CDR3 is 16 amino acids long. The CDR3 DNA sequence: TGCGCCAGCAGCTTAGCGGGGCTTGCAACTAATGAAAAACTGTTTTTT. This encodes CASSLAGLATNEKLFF.

CDR3 residues: CASSAGRTANTEAFF. Here the CDR3 DNA reads TGTGCCAGCAGCGCCGGGCGGACAGCGAACACTGAAGCTTTCTTT. V and J are TRBV9 and TRBJ1-1; D perhaps matches TRBD1 (6 bases). CDR3 size: 15 residues. V was clipped by 3 bases and J by 1 base, with 13 bases between them. Germline CDR1 SGDLS, CDR2 YYNGEE.

The chain recombines TRBV11-3 with TRBJ2-1; D not resolved. This CDR3 has 14 amino acids. Germline assignment: CDR1 SGHNT and CDR2 YENEEA. With 1 base removed from V and 8 bases from J, the gap between germline ends came to 12 bases. This chain's CDR3 is CASSLGVKNHEQFF. The CDR3 region has the DNA TGTGCCAGCAGCTTAGGAGTTAAGAACCATGAGCAGTTCTTC.

This clone came up once. The V and J genes are TRBV2 and TRBJ2-1; no clear D gene. The V and J ends lost 0 bases and 1 base respectively, with 7 bases between them. CDR1 and CDR2 from the germline V gene are SNHLY and FYNNEI. The CDR3 length is 15 residues. The chain's CDR3 is CASSEAGTSYNEQFF. CDR3 nucleotides: TGTGCCAGCAGTGAAGCGGGCACATCCTACAATGAGCAGTTCTTC.

This clone was detected once. The chain has TRBV7-9 and TRBJ1-4, with D uncertain. CDR3 size: 14 residues. The germline gives CDR1 SEHNR, CDR2 FQNEAQ (reference sequence). Trimming left V 2 bases short and J 5 bases short, with 9 bases between. The CDR3 nucleotides are TGTGCCAGCAGCTTATCGTCCGGGAATGAAAAACTGTTTTTT. Translated, it gives CASSLSSGNEKLFF.

This chain connects TRBV16 to TRBJ1-5, with 8 bases that match TRBD1. Germline V gene sequence: CDR1 KGHSY, CDR2 FQNENV. CDR3 length equals 14 residues. V was pared by 3 bases and J by 7 bases, with 5 bases of the junction left unmatched. CDR3 region: CASSQTDRDQPQHF. CDR3 DNA: TGTGCCAGCAGCCAGACGGACAGGGACCAGCCCCAGCATTTT.

The rearrangement links TRBV2 to TRBJ1-1; 7 nucleotides agree with TRBD1. This CDR3 region has 15 residues. The V segment lost 4 bases and the J segment 4 bases; nucleotides outside the gene matches: 9. Germline CDR1 and CDR2: SNHLY and FYNNEI. The CDR3 sequence is CASSGRGGMGTEAFF. DNA of the CDR3: TGTGCCAGCAGTGGTAGAGGGGGCATGGGCACTGAAGCTTTCTTT.

This chain joins TRBV5-1 and TRBJ1-6; 7 bases align to TRBD1. Germline CDR1 SGHRS, CDR2 YFSETQ. The V and J ends lost 0 bases and 9 bases, in that order; junction bases with no gene match: 6. There are 15 residues in the CDR3. The DNA of the CDR3 is TGCGCCAGCAGCTTGGAACAGGGGACAACTTCACCCCTCCACTTT. Translating it yields CASSLEQGTTSPLHF. The full variable domain, in which reference TRBV5-1 and TRBJ1-6 provide the parts outside the CDR3, is KAGVTQTPRYLIKTRGQQVTLSCSPISGHRSVSWYQQTPGQGLQFLFEYFSETQRNKGNFPGRFSGRQFSNSRSEMNVSTLELGDSALYLCASSLEQGTTSPLHFGNGTRLTVT.

V gene TRBV18 combines with J gene TRBJ2-7, with TRBD1 matching 9 bases. Germline values: CDR1 KGHSH, CDR2 LQKENI. V lost 8 bases to trimming and J lost 1 base; unmatched junction nucleotides: 15. The CDR3 has 17 residues. The CDR3 sequence is CASTGGQFGARSYEQYF. As DNA, the CDR3 is TGTGCCAGCACAGGGGGCCAATTTGGGGCCAGGTCCTACGAGCAGTACTTC.

This chain uses TRBV7-2 with TRBJ2-7, with 11 bases identical to TRBD1. V lost 3 bases and J lost 5; bases outside the gene matches: 6. CDR3 length: 15 residues. In germline, CDR1 is SGHTA, CDR2 FQGNSA. This CDR3 is CASSFGTGGSNEQYF. The CDR3 DNA reads as TGTGCCAGCAGCTTTGGGACAGGGGGTAGTAACGAGCAGTACTTC. Full variable domain (outside the CDR3, taken from reference TRBV7-2 and TRBJ2-7): GAGVSQSPSNKVTEKGKDVELRCDPISGHTALYWYRQSLGQGLEFLIYFQGNSAPDKSGLPSDRFSAERTGGSVSTLTIQRTQQEDSAVYLCASSFGTGGSNEQYFGPGTRLTVT.

The CDR3 bases are TGCAGCGTTCCCGGGACAGTGAACACTGAAGCTTTCTTT. Encoded protein: CSVPGTVNTEAFF. The rearrangement joins TRBV29-1 to TRBJ1-1, with 7 bases that match TRBD1. The CDR3 spans 13 residues. J lost 0 bases, V lost 5 bases, and 3 bases had no gene match. Per germline, CDR1 SQVTM and CDR2 ANQGSEA.

The chain has TRBV9 and TRBJ1-2; D not certain. Trimming shortened V by 0 bases and J by 3 bases, and 9 bases separated the two germline ends. The CDR3 is 14 amino acids. CDR1 and CDR2 (germline): SGDLS, YYNGEE. CDR3: CASSVDGNYYGYTF. The CDR3 coding sequence is TGTGCCAGCAGCGTAGACGGGAACTACTATGGCTACACCTTC. The whole variable domain, remainder taken from reference TRBV9 and TRBJ1-2, is DSGVTQTPKHLITATGQRVTLRCSPRSGDLSVYWYQQSLDQGLQFLIQYYNGEERAKGNILERFSAQQFPDLHSELNLSSLELGDSALYFCASSVDGNYYGYTFGSGTRLTVV.

The chain carries TRBV5-4 and TRBJ2-2, with a possible D match to TRBD2 (7 bases). V was trimmed by 4 bases and J by 0 bases, leaving 10 bases between them. The CDR3 extends over 15 amino acids. Germline-derived CDR1 and CDR2 are SGHNT and YYREEE (reference sequence). CDR3 in amino acids: CASSGGAANTGELFF. The CDR3 DNA is TGTGCCAGCAGCGGGGGGGCCGCGAACACCGGGGAGCTGTTTTTT.

The V and J genes are TRBV5-1 and TRBJ2-7, with D possibly TRBD2 on 6 matching bases. The germline V and J ends were trimmed by 3 bases and 6 bases, with 19 bases remaining between them. CDR3 length: 15 residues. The germline CDR1 and CDR2 sequences are SGHRS and YFSETQ. The CDR3 DNA is TGCGCCAGCAGCTGGGGGGACCTTACTCACCGCGAGCAGTACTTC. Its protein is CASSWGDLTHREQYF. Full variable domain (outside the CDR3, taken from reference TRBV5-1 and TRBJ2-7): KAGVTQTPRYLIKTRGQQVTLSCSPISGHRSVSWYQQTPGQGLQFLFEYFSETQRNKGNFPGRFSGRQFSNSRSEMNVSTLELGDSALYLCASSWGDLTHREQYFGPGTRLTVT.

The CDR3 is CASSRRDSDTNEQFF. The CDR3 DNA is TGTGCCAGCAGCCGCCGGGATAGCGATACAAATGAGCAGTTCTTC. V is TRBV5-4 and J is TRBJ2-1, with D perhaps TRBD2 (5 bases). Trimming took 4 bases from V and 7 from J, leaving 18 bases between them. Germline lookup yields CDR1 SGHNT and CDR2 YYREEE (reference sequence). The CDR3 contains 15 residues.

The V and J genes are TRBV5-1 and TRBJ1-1, with D perhaps TRBD1 (5 bases). The CDR3 is 14 residues long. Germline-derived CDR1 and CDR2 are SGHRS and YFSETQ. V lost 2 bases, J lost 1 base, and 9 bases lay in between. In DNA form, the CDR3 reads TGCGCCAGCAGCTTTACCAGGGAGAACACTGAAGCTTTCTTT. Encoded protein: CASSFTRENTEAFF. Complete variable domain (other parts from reference TRBV5-1 and TRBJ1-1): KAGVTQTPRYLIKTRGQQVTLSCSPISGHRSVSWYQQTPGQGLQFLFEYFSETQRNKGNFPGRFSGRQFSNSRSEMNVSTLELGDSALYLCASSFTRENTEAFFGQGTRLTVV.

The chain has TRBV7-8 and TRBJ2-7; 9 bases match TRBD2. Germline trimming cut 2 bases from V and 4 bases from J; bases unmatched to any gene: 9. This CDR3 region has 16 residues. Per the germline V gene, CDR1 is SGHVS and CDR2 is FQNEAQ. The CDR3 region is CASSLKGGGARYEQYF. The CDR3 DNA sequence: TGTGCCAGCAGCTTAAAGGGCGGGGGGGCCCGTTACGAGCAGTACTTC.

This clone was picked up one time. The rearrangement links TRBV30 to TRBJ1-6, with a tentative D call TRBD1 (5 bases). This CDR3 is built from 14 residues. V lost 3 bases to trimming and J lost 10 bases, with 16 bases between them. Germline V gene lookup returns CDR1 GTSNPN and CDR2 SVGIG (reference sequence). The CDR3 sequence: CAWRLSGIGSPLHF. CDR3 sequence (DNA): TGTGCCTGGAGATTATCAGGGATTGGATCACCCCTCCACTTT.

V is TRBV7-8 and J is TRBJ2-3; D perhaps matches TRBD2 (5 bases). The CDR3 is 16 residues long. Between the trimmed V and J ends, which lost 5 bases and 4 bases, there was a span of 19 bases. Germline values: CDR1 SGHVS, CDR2 FQNEAQ. The CDR3 protein is CASSRRLEGRADTQYF. The CDR3 bases are TGTGCCAGCAGCCGGCGGCTCGAAGGGCGGGCAGATACGCAGTATTTT. The complete variable domain, with remaining parts taken from reference TRBV7-8 and TRBJ2-3, reads GAGVSQSPRYKVAKRGQDVALRCDPISGHVSLFWYQQALGQGPEFLTYFQNEAQLDKSGLPSDRFFAERPEGSVSTLKIQRTQQEDSAVYLCASSRRLEGRADTQYFGPGTRLTVL.

V is TRBV4-2 and J is TRBJ2-2; a possible D gene is TRBD1 (6 bases). In germline, CDR1 is LGHNA, CDR2 YNFKEQ. The ends were cut back, 2 bases at V and 0 bases at J, with 7 bases in the middle. This CDR3 contains 15 residues. As DNA, the CDR3 is TGTGCCAGCAGCCAATCAGGGGCGAACACCGGGGAGCTGTTTTTT. This codes for CASSQSGANTGELFF.

This clone was seen only once. The rearrangement joins TRBV19 to TRBJ1-2, with TRBD1 matching 8 bases. The CDR3 spans 13 residues. The V gene's germline CDR1 is LNHDA and CDR2 SQIVND (reference sequence). The V and J ends lost 3 bases and 6 bases, in that order; junction bases with no gene match: 3. CDR3 sequence: CASSIRGRDGYTF. The CDR3 nucleotides read TGTGCCAGTAGTATCAGGGGGCGGGATGGCTACACCTTC.